This is a list of T cell receptor beta chains from one sample in a study of regulatory dendritic cells for organ transplantation. TCRdb's table, derived via immunoSEQ multiplex PCR, lists solely in-frame clones and lacks some. This sample has 29,000 or so clones, with over 60% found just once. Material: memory CD4+ T cells from blood. The receptors were sampled from a human donor in good health. Both conserved end residues are part of each CDR3. A D gene is named only where the DNA matches it firmly. Only some rows state a clone size, as once, few, many or a class for expanded clones.

D gene,clone size,V gene,J gene,CDR3 protein,CDR3 DNA
.,once,TRBV29-1,TRBJ1-5,CSAKGRGDQPQHF,TGCAGCGCGAAAGGGCGGGGGGATCAGCCCCAGCATTTT
.,.,TRBV11-1,TRBJ1-6,CASSNSDTYNSPLHF,TGTGCCAGCAGCAATTCGGACACTTATAATTCACCCCTCCACTTT
.,.,TRBV11-2,TRBJ1-1,CASSLVIPAGNTEAFF,TGTGCCAGCAGCTTGGTAATCCCGGCGGGGAACACTGAAGCTTTCTTT
.,.,TRBV7-8,TRBJ2-5,CASSLAPGQQETQYF,TGTGCCAGCAGCTTAGCGCCCGGACAGCAAGAGACCCAGTACTTC
.,few,TRBV28,TRBJ2-5,CASSSGTTQETQYF,TGTGCCAGCAGCTCCGGGACAACTCAAGAGACCCAGTACTTC
TRBD1,.,TRBV4-3,TRBJ1-6,CASSQDGTAWAPLHF,TGCGCCAGCAGCCAAGACGGGACAGCTTGGGCACCCCTCCACTTT
.,.,TRBV27,TRBJ2-7,CASSLATGLPKIGEQYF,TGTGCCAGCAGTCTCGCTACGGGACTCCCCAAGATAGGCGAGCAGTACTTC
.,few,TRBV5-1,TRBJ1-1,CASSLSGTNTEAFF,TGCGCCAGCAGCTTGTCGGGCACGAACACTGAAGCTTTCTTT
.,.,TRBV7-8,TRBJ2-6,CASSSRLPSGANVLTF,TGTGCCAGCAGCTCCCGACTGCCGTCTGGGGCCAACGTCCTGACTTTC
TRBD1,.,TRBV7-2,TRBJ2-6,CASSPGQGANVLTF,TGTGCCAGCAGCCCGGGACAGGGGGCCAACGTCCTGACTTTC
.,.,TRBV6-5,TRBJ1-2,CASRTAGTYGYTF,TGTGCCAGCAGGACCGCCGGGACCTATGGCTACACCTTC
.,.,TRBV7-7,TRBJ1-1,CASSLRVDTEAFF,TGTGCTAGCAGCTTACGGGTGGACACTGAAGCTTTCTTT
TRBD2,.,TRBV2,TRBJ2-5,CASSEGAGGKETQYF,TGTGCCAGCAGTGAAGGGGCGGGGGGAAAAGAGACCCAGTACTTC
TRBD2,once,TRBV5-8,TRBJ2-5,CASNPREGQETQYF,TGTGCCAGCAACCCGAGGGAGGGTCAAGAGACCCAGTACTTC
.,.,TRBV7-3,TRBJ2-1,CASSSGRNHEQFF,TGTGCCAGCAGCTCTGGCCGTAATCATGAGCAGTTCTTC
.,few,TRBV29-1,TRBJ1-1,CSFYPLNTEAFF,TGCAGCTTTTACCCACTTAACACTGAAGCTTTCTTT
.,few,TRBV2,TRBJ2-7,CASSVTRGEQYF,TGTGCCAGCAGTGTAACCCGGGGCGAGCAGTACTTC
TRBD1,.,TRBV5-1,TRBJ1-1,CASSDYRGNTEAFF,TGCGCCAGCAGCGATTACAGGGGGAACACTGAAGCTTTCTTT
TRBD2,.,TRBV7-2,TRBJ2-5,CASRRTSGGGGETQYF,TGTGCCAGCAGGCGGACTAGCGGGGGGGGTGGAGAGACCCAGTACTTC
TRBD1,.,TRBV5-4,TRBJ1-2,CASSKALQGANYGYTF,TGTGCCAGCAGCAAAGCGTTACAGGGGGCTAACTATGGCTACACCTTC
TRBD1,.,TRBV4-3,TRBJ1-5,CASSQEWRTGHNQPQHF,TGCGCCAGCAGCCAAGAATGGCGGACAGGCCACAATCAGCCCCAGCATTTT
.,few,TRBV6-1,TRBJ1-5,CASAAEISNQPQHF,TGTGCCAGCGCAGCAGAAATTAGCAATCAGCCCCAGCATTTT
TRBD2,.,TRBV11-2,TRBJ2-1,CASSLGLAGGSNNEQFF,TGTGCCAGCAGCTTGGGACTAGCGGGGGGGAGCAACAATGAGCAGTTCTTC
.,.,TRBV2,TRBJ1-1,CASSESTEAFF,TGTGCCAGCAGTGAATCCACTGAAGCTTTCTTT
.,.,TRBV16,TRBJ2-1,CASSPQIVDNEQFF,TGTGCCAGCAGCCCCCAGATCGTAGACAATGAGCAGTTCTTC
.,.,TRBV19,TRBJ2-3,CASSISPGLYTQYF,TGTGCCAGTAGTATTTCCCCGGGTCTATATACGCAGTATTTT
TRBD1,.,TRBV9,TRBJ1-4,CASSVQGQGGEKLFF,TGTGCCAGCAGCGTCCAGGGACAGGGAGGGGAAAAACTGTTTTTT
.,.,TRBV5-5,TRBJ1-2,CASSLEVFLYGYTF,TGTGCCAGCAGCTTGGAGGTCTTCCTCTATGGCTACACCTTC
TRBD1,once,TRBV7-9,TRBJ1-4,CASSFRDSATNEKLFF,TGTGCCAGCAGCTTCCGGGACAGCGCAACTAATGAAAAACTGTTTTTT
TRBD1,.,TRBV2,TRBJ1-2,CASSQSQGVARGYTF,TGTGCCAGCAGCCAGTCACAGGGGGTGGCGAGAGGCTACACCTTC
TRBD1,few,TRBV10-3,TRBJ1-2,CAISRTGGNYGYTF,TGTGCCATCAGTAGGACAGGGGGGAACTATGGCTACACCTTC
TRBD1,once,TRBV9,TRBJ2-7,CASSRTGAYEQYF,TGTGCCAGCAGCCGGACAGGGGCCTACGAGCAGTACTTC
.,.,TRBV5-4,TRBJ2-1,CASYERLSYNEQFF,TGTGCCAGCTATGAGCGCCTCTCCTACAATGAGCAGTTCTTC
TRBD1,.,TRBV7-2,TRBJ1-5,CASSLAFVGGQGAHQPQHF,TGTGCCAGCAGCTTAGCGTTTGTTGGAGGACAGGGGGCCCATCAGCCCCAGCATTTT
.,.,TRBV5-5,TRBJ2-7,CASSFQVLPTAYEQYF,TGTGCCAGCAGCTTTCAGGTCCTTCCGACAGCCTACGAGCAGTACTTC
TRBD2,.,TRBV7-6,TRBJ2-3,CASSPRLAGGTDTQYF,TGTGCCAGCAGCCCCAGACTAGCGGGGGGCACAGATACGCAGTATTTT
.,.,TRBV5-4,TRBJ2-3,CASSSSPVLGTDTQYF,TGTGCCAGCAGCTCGTCACCAGTGTTGGGCACAGATACGCAGTATTTT
TRBD2,once,TRBV7-2,TRBJ2-5,CASLASGGNQETQYF,TGTGCCAGCCTGGCTAGCGGGGGGAACCAAGAGACCCAGTACTTC
.,few,TRBV2,TRBJ1-2,CASSEAGGGYGYTF,TGTGCCAGCAGTGAAGCTGGAGGGGGCTATGGCTACACCTTC
.,.,TRBV2,TRBJ2-2,CASRMRKGSGELFF,TGTGCCAGCAGGATGAGGAAGGGATCCGGGGAGCTGTTTTTT
.,.,TRBV7-6,TRBJ2-7,CASSLIGESPYEQYF,TGTGCCAGCAGTTTGATAGGGGAATCCCCCTACGAGCAGTACTTC
.,.,TRBV28,TRBJ1-2,CASSSPFHVFGYTF,TGTGCCAGCAGTTCACCCTTCCATGTATTTGGCTACACCTTC
.,once,TRBV7-8,TRBJ1-3,CASSLAVAGNTIYF,TGTGCCAGCAGCTTAGCGGTAGCTGGAAACACCATATATTTT
.,.,TRBV7-9,TRBJ1-2,CASSLGRESNYGYTF,TGTGCCAGCAGCTTGGGCAGGGAATCTAACTATGGCTACACCTTC
TRBD2,once,TRBV27,TRBJ2-3,CASSTSGYPADTQYF,TGTGCCAGCAGTACTAGCGGTTATCCGGCAGATACGCAGTATTTT
TRBD2,once,TRBV6-5,TRBJ2-1,CASSYLGEGYNEQFF,TGTGCCAGCAGTTATCTGGGGGAGGGGTACAATGAGCAGTTCTTC
.,few,TRBV7-2,TRBJ2-7,CASSPGRTYEQYF,TGTGCCAGCAGCCCCGGACGAACATACGAGCAGTACTTC
TRBD1,.,TRBV28,TRBJ2-5,CASSPSSGTGGETQYF,TGTGCCAGCAGTCCCTCCTCCGGGACAGGGGGAGAGACCCAGTACTTC
.,.,TRBV6-1,TRBJ1-2,CASSEAGSRDRRSGYTF,TGTGCCAGCAGTGAAGCGGGTTCTAGGGACCGAAGATCGGGCTACACCTTC
TRBD1,.,TRBV6-5,TRBJ2-1,CASSFRNRGYNEQFF,TGTGCCAGCAGTTTTCGGAACAGGGGCTACAATGAGCAGTTCTTC
TRBD1,.,TRBV2,TRBJ1-1,CASSEGGQGWNTEAFF,TGTGCCAGCAGTGAAGGGGGACAGGGATGGAACACTGAAGCTTTCTTT
.,.,TRBV5-4,TRBJ1-1,CASSLEAWAPLNTEAFF,TGTGCCAGCAGCTTGGAGGCGTGGGCCCCCCTGAACACTGAAGCTTTCTTT
TRBD1,.,TRBV5-4,TRBJ2-3,CASSPSYIRQGAGDTQYF,TGTGCCAGCAGCCCGTCATATATTCGACAGGGGGCCGGAGATACGCAGTATTTT
TRBD2,.,TRBV5-6,TRBJ2-3,CASSLRPSGGNTDTQYF,TGTGCCAGCAGCTTGCGGCCTAGCGGGGGGAACACAGATACGCAGTATTTT
.,.,TRBV7-9,TRBJ1-5,CASSLGVDQPQHF,TGTGCCAGCAGCTTAGGGGTCGATCAGCCCCAGCATTTT